This TCR beta chain is drawn from a study of T cells in Graves' hyperthyroidism and ophthalmopathy. Notes on the study in general: A model built on 13 V-J features separated ophthalmopathy from stable hyperthyroidism. Appearing also in blood were most of the thyroid clonotypes expanded above 0.001. The model made its ophthalmopathy prediction, and onset followed a median roughly six months later.

Using around 10 ml of fresh peripheral blood, PBMCs were prepared. TCR beta CDR3 regions were amplified from RNA. The TCR CDR3 was amplified in a first-round RT-PCR using the HTBI primer set. TCRdb called the multiplex PCR reads again in MiXCR, with one record for every CDR3 protein. The sample holds hundreds of thousands of distinct CDR3 sequences, 16% seen once. This clonotype was counted many times. Its antigen is as yet unknown. In germline, CDR1 is SGHTA, CDR2 FQGTGA. The CDR3 runs 15 residues. V lost 0 bases and J lost 0, with 8 bases in between. The chain joins TRBV7-3 to TRBJ1-1; unclear D gene. The clonotype comes from a woman between 18 and 30 years old with Graves' hyperthyroidism. Sequencing input: blood. CDR3 residues: CASSLTGKMNTEAFF. The CDR3 DNA is TGTGCCAGCAGCTTAACAGGAAAAATGAACACTGAAGCTTTCTTT.